This paragraph covers one T cell receptor beta chain sequence. The data are from a study of blood T cell repertoires in COVID-19. Study-level information: PBMCs, B-cell-depleted T cells, or T cells provided the cDNA or gDNA that made up the material.

Study processing details: Reference gene primer amplification gave nucleated cell count estimates. The method was immunoSEQ multiplex PCR; TCRdb's version includes in-frame clones alone and lacks a portion of them. The V and J calls and clone size come from that table; D and trimming were worked out from the DNA. This table holds about 180,000 clones, roughly nine tenths found once. V was shortened by 0 bases and J by 2 bases, with 5 bases between the two germline ends. This CDR3 contains 13 residues. Germline V gene data show CDR1 as MNHEY and CDR2 as SMNVEV (reference sequence). Input material: peripheral blood. The rearrangement joins TRBV27 to TRBJ2-7, with D unresolved. This clonotype originated in a man aged 18 to 30 who had recovered from COVID-19. The CDR3 nucleotides are TGTGCCAGCAGTTTATCGGCCCCCTACGAGCAGTACTTC. Translating it yields CASSLSAPYEQYF.